Below are 32 T cell receptor beta chains sequenced from a single sample in a study of T-cell reconstitution after alpha-beta-depleted transplantation in children. The authors prepared the TCRbeta library with unique molecular identifiers. TCRdb recomputed calls from the PCR reads with MiXCR, one row per CDR3 protein. The data contain 380,000 or so distinct CDR3 sequences, about an eighth of them seen just once; the ten biggest clones take up about 3.9%. Specimen: PBMCs, collected from the stem cell graft. The receptors were sampled from a human donor who donated a stem cell graft to a child with Fanconi anemia.

The chain links TRBV4-2 to TRBJ1-3; D not resolved. Germline CDR1 LGHNA, CDR2 YNFKEQ. The V end was cut by 0 bases, the J end by 0 bases, with 9 bases between. The CDR3 runs to 16 residues. CDR3 sequence reads: CASSQDPSDSGNTIYF. CDR3 DNA: TGTGCCAGCAGCCAAGACCCCTCAGACTCTGGAAACACCATATATTTT.

J is TRBJ2-3 and V is TRBV19; D remains ambiguous. The CDR3 is 14 amino acids. Germline V lookup: CDR1 LNHDA, CDR2 SQIVND (reference sequence). The ends were cut back, 3 bases at V and 2 bases at J, with 9 bases in the middle. The CDR3 is CASSMVQTTDTQYF. CDR3 nucleotide sequence: TGTGCCAGTAGTATGGTACAAACCACAGATACGCAGTATTTT.

This chain links TRBV13 with TRBJ1-1; 7 nucleotides line up with TRBD1. J gave up 7 bases and V 0 bases, and 8 bases lay outside the gene matches. Germline V gene lookup returns CDR1 PRHDT and CDR2 FYEKMQ (reference sequence). CDR3 length: 15 amino acids. The CDR3 nucleotides are TGTGCCAGCAGCTTAGGTGACAGGGCAAACGATGAAGCTTTCTTT. Translating it yields CASSLGDRANDEAFF.

Comments on this clonotype: The conserved closing phenylalanine or tryptophan is absent in this CDR3, likely reflecting a read error. This chain joins TRBV11-2 and TRBJ1-1, with D tentatively TRBD1 (6 bases). V lost 5 bases, J lost 8 bases, and 21 bases lay in between. This CDR3 is 15 amino acids long. Germline CDR1 is SGHAT and CDR2 is FQNNGV. DNA for the CDR3: TGTGCCAGCAGCCCCTTCGACAGGTTTGATTTGGAAGCTTTCTCT. As protein: CASSPFDRFDLEAFS.

The chain recombines TRBV27 with TRBJ2-7; D tentatively fits TRBD1 or TRBD2 (5 bases each). The length of the CDR3 is 14 residues. V dropped 5 bases and J dropped 4 bases, with 15 bases sitting between them. In germline, CDR1 is MNHEY, CDR2 SMNVEV (reference sequence). The CDR3 reads CASSPPGAFYEQYF. CDR3 sequence (DNA): TGTGCCAGCAGTCCCCCCGGGGCCTTTTACGAGCAGTACTTC.

This clonotype has a count of ten or more. The J gene is TRBJ2-7, the V gene TRBV12-3 or TRBV12-4; possibly TRBD2 for D (6 bases). The CDR3 has 14 residues. The V end was cut by 3 bases, the J end by 7 bases, with 16 bases between. This CDR3 is CASSFGGLVIEQYF. The CDR3, as DNA: TGTGCCAGCAGTTTTGGAGGGTTGGTTATAGAGCAGTACTTC.

This clonotype was seen repeatedly, ten times or more. The rearrangement links TRBV5-1 to TRBJ2-5; 7 bases line up with TRBD1. There are 13 residues in the CDR3. Looked up from germline, CDR1 is SGHRS and CDR2 is YFSETQ. The J segment lost 3 bases and the V segment lost 4 bases, leaving 3 bases of the junction unmatched. The CDR3 spells CASSIDREETQYF. CDR3 nucleotides: TGCGCCAGCAGCATAGACAGGGAAGAGACCCAGTACTTC.

This clonotype turned up a few times. The chain joins TRBV9 to TRBJ2-3, with D possibly matching TRBD2 (6 bases). Germline values: CDR1 SGDLS, CDR2 YYNGEE. V dropped 7 bases and J dropped 0 bases, with 12 bases sitting between them. This CDR3 is 14 amino acids long. CDR3 amino acids: CASGIAVSTDTQYF. The CDR3 DNA sequence: TGTGCCAGCGGAATAGCGGTTAGCACAGATACGCAGTATTTT.

The chain is built from TRBV2 and TRBJ1-5, with unresolved D. The germline gives CDR1 SNHLY, CDR2 FYNNEI. This CDR3 is built from 14 residues. Trimming shortened V by 3 bases and J by 0 bases, and 6 bases separated the two germline ends. Here the CDR3 reads CASSETDSNQPQHF. CDR3 DNA sequence: TGTGCCAGCAGTGAGACGGATAGCAATCAGCCCCAGCATTTT.

This clonotype was seen a handful of times. V usage is TRBV20-1 and J usage is TRBJ1-1, with no clear D. The germline V gene has CDR1 DFQATT and CDR2 SNEGSKA (reference sequence). V lost 0 bases to trimming and J lost 0 bases, with 11 bases between them. There are 15 residues in the CDR3. CDR3 sequence reads: CSARDGSGVNTEAFF. CDR3 nucleotides: TGCAGTGCTAGAGATGGTTCTGGAGTGAACACTGAAGCTTTCTTT.

This clonotype appeared many times. CDR3 in amino acids: CSAHPASVPYEQYF. DNA for the CDR3: TGCAGTGCCCACCCGGCTAGCGTTCCCTACGAGCAGTACTTC. This chain joins TRBV20-1 and TRBJ2-7; D possibly corresponds to TRBD2 (6 bases). The germline CDR1 and CDR2 sequences are DFQATT and SNEGSKA (reference sequence). Trimming shortened V by 6 bases and J by 2 bases, and 17 bases separated the two germline ends. CDR3 length: 14 residues.

This clonotype was detected ten times or more. This chain uses TRBV19 with TRBJ2-3, with TRBD2 matching 9 bases. There are 20 residues in the CDR3. V gave up 3 bases and J gave up 0 bases; unmatched junction bases: 16. The V gene's germline CDR1 is LNHDA and CDR2 SQIVND (reference sequence). DNA of the CDR3: TGTGCCAGTAGTATCGATGCGGGGGGGCCTCCCCCCCCTAGCACAGATACGCAGTATTTT. It encodes CASSIDAGGPPPPSTDTQYF. The full variable domain, rest sourced from reference TRBV19 and TRBJ2-3, is DGGITQSPKYLFRKEGQNVTLSCEQNLNHDAMYWYRQDPGQGLRLIYYSQIVNDFQKGDIAEGYSVSREKKESFPLTVTSAQKNPTAFYLCASSIDAGGPPPPSTDTQYFGPGTRLTVL.

This clonotype appeared many times. This rearrangement joins TRBV11-1 to TRBJ1-6; TRBD1 matches at 7 bases. Germline CDR1 and CDR2: SGHAT and FQDESV (reference sequence). CDR3 length equals 15 residues. The junction had 8 bases not matched to a gene; V was cut back by 3 bases and J by 9 bases. In nucleotides, the CDR3 is TGTGCCAGCAGCTTCGGACAGGCCAGGGGTTCACCCCTCCACTTT. Protein: CASSFGQARGSPLHF.

This clonotype was picked up many times. The chain carries TRBV11-2 and TRBJ2-7; D is ambiguous. The V end was cut by 7 bases, the J end by 1 base, with 8 bases between. Per germline, CDR1 SGHAT and CDR2 FQNNGV. CDR3 size: 12 residues. This CDR3 is CASIQTSYEQYF. DNA of the CDR3: TGTGCCAGCATCCAGACTTCCTACGAGCAGTACTTC.

The V and J genes are TRBV5-1 and TRBJ2-2, with 7 bases fitting TRBD1. CDR1 and CDR2 (germline): SGHRS, YFSETQ. The CDR3 has 15 amino acids. J gave up 4 bases and V 5 bases, and 8 bases lay outside the gene matches. For the CDR3, the DNA is TGCGCCAGCAGTTGGACAGGCTTGACCACCGGGGAGCTGTTTTTT. As protein: CASSWTGLTTGELFF.

The V gene is TRBV4-1, the J gene TRBJ1-1; no definite D call. The CDR3 totals 14 residues. Trimming took off 1 base at V and 7 bases at J, with 13 bases between the two ends. Germline CDR1 reads MGHRA; CDR2 reads YSYEKL. CDR3 DNA sequence: TGCGCCAGCAGCCAAGGCTCGGGTTGGGATGAAGCTTTCTTT. Encoded protein: CASSQGSGWDEAFF.

The sample holds many counts of this clonotype. This chain uses TRBV12-3 or TRBV12-4 with TRBJ1-5; D not certain. This CDR3 comprises 15 residues. V lost 3 bases and J 0 bases, leaving 9 bases between the germline ends. For the CDR3, the DNA is TGTGCCAGCAGTTTCTCAATGGATAGCAATCAGCCCCAGCATTTT. The encoded protein is CASSFSMDSNQPQHF.

This clonotype was detected ten times or more. The chain has TRBV18 and TRBJ2-7; D tentatively fits TRBD1 or TRBD2 (5 bases each). Germline CDR1 reads KGHSH; CDR2 reads LQKENI. Trimming removed 6 bases at V and 6 bases at J, with 12 bases between. There are 12 residues in the CDR3. Here the CDR3 reads CASSEGRGEQYV. The DNA of the CDR3 is TGTGCCAGCTCCGAGGGTAGGGGCGAGCAGTACGTC.

A few counts support this clonotype. This sequence joins TRBV12-3 or TRBV12-4 and TRBJ1-1, with D perhaps TRBD1 (6 bases). V shed 6 bases and J shed 4 bases, with 18 bases lying between them. The CDR3 is made up of 15 amino acids. The CDR3 is CASRVVQGKGTEAFF. The CDR3 DNA is TGTGCCAGCAGGGTCGTACAGGGTAAGGGCACTGAAGCTTTCTTT.

This clonotype came up a few times. The V gene is TRBV6-1, the J gene TRBJ2-7; 15 positions agree with TRBD2. The germline V gene has CDR1 MNHNS and CDR2 SASEGT. CDR3 length equals 15 residues. Trimming removed 4 bases from V and 2 bases from J; junction bases left unmatched: 0. The CDR3 here is CASSGTSGGAYEQYV. In nucleotides, the CDR3 is TGTGCCAGCAGTGGGACTAGCGGGGGGGCCTACGAGCAGTACGTC.

The J gene is TRBJ2-1, the V gene TRBV9, with 7 bases lining up with TRBD1. The germline gives CDR1 SGDLS, CDR2 YYNGEE. V shed 3 bases, J shed 9 bases, and the junction held 12 bases outside the gene matches. CDR3 length equals 15 residues. In DNA, the CDR3 is TGTGCCAGCAGCGAGGGGGCCTCCGGGGCTGGTGAGCAGTTCTTC. Translating gives CASSEGASGAGEQFF.

This clonotype was counted between two and nine times. The gene calls are TRBV7-2 and TRBJ2-2; D gene ambiguous. V was shortened by 4 bases and J by 7 bases, with 7 bases between the two germline ends. Looked up from germline, CDR1 is SGHTA and CDR2 is FQGNSA. This CDR3 has 12 residues. The CDR3 region has the DNA TGTGCCAGCAGCTCCCGAATCGGGGAGCTGTTTTTT. It yields the protein CASSSRIGELFF. Using reference TRBV7-2 and TRBJ2-2 for the parts outside the CDR3, the full variable domain is GAGVSQSPSNKVTEKGKDVELRCDPISGHTALYWYRQSLGQGLEFLIYFQGNSAPDKSGLPSDRFSAERTGGSVSTLTIQRTQQEDSAVYLCASSSRIGELFFGEGSRLTVL.

The chain uses TRBV7-9 and TRBJ2-1, with a weak D call TRBD2 (7 bases). CDR1 is SEHNR, CDR2 FQNEAQ, per germline (reference sequence). The V end was cut by 5 bases, the J end by 2 bases, with 13 bases between. This CDR3 has 15 residues. DNA for the CDR3: TGTGCCAGCAGCCAAGGGAGGGGGACCTACAATGAGCAGTTCTTC. Amino acids: CASSQGRGTYNEQFF.

J is TRBJ2-2 and V is TRBV4-2, with 8 bases matching TRBD1. After removal of 0 bases from V and 3 bases from J, the junction contained 6 bases not matched to a gene. Germline V gene lookup returns CDR1 LGHNA and CDR2 YNFKEQ. The CDR3 runs to 17 residues. CDR3 loop: CASSQEDMTGDTGELFF. The CDR3 DNA is TGTGCCAGCAGCCAAGAGGATATGACAGGGGACACCGGGGAGCTGTTTTTT.

This clonotype was seen repeatedly, ten times or more. This chain connects TRBV28 to TRBJ2-1; D unclear. This CDR3 comprises 15 residues. Germline CDR1 is MDHEN and CDR2 is SYDVKM. Trimming removed 2 bases from V and 4 bases from J, with 12 bases in between. The CDR3 coding sequence is TGTGCCAGCAGTTTAGGTCTTACTTTATACAATGAGCAGTTCTTC. It encodes CASSLGLTLYNEQFF.

This clonotype showed up just a few times. The V and J genes are TRBV4-2 and TRBJ2-1; D is perhaps TRBD1 (6 bases). The CDR3 has 14 amino acids. Trimming shortened V by 4 bases and J by 12 bases, and 19 bases separated the two germline ends. Germline CDR1 LGHNA, CDR2 YNFKEQ. CDR3 bases: TGTGCCAGCAGCCCGCGACAAACAGGGTCCGGGCAGTTCTTC. This sequence encodes CASSPRQTGSGQFF.

V and J are TRBV7-2 and TRBJ2-1, with TRBD1 identical over 11 bases. Trimming took 1 base from V and 7 from J; bases not matched to a gene: 9. The CDR3 is 17 residues long. In germline, CDR1 is SGHTA, CDR2 FQGNSA. The CDR3: CASSLVGTGGKLNEQFF. In DNA, the CDR3 is TGTGCCAGCAGCTTAGTAGGGACAGGGGGGAAGTTAAATGAGCAGTTCTTC.

This clonotype came up many times. The DNA of the CDR3 is TGCAGCGTTGAAGGACAGGGATTAAAAAATGAGCAGTTCTTC. Translated: CSVEGQGLKNEQFF. The chain is built from TRBV29-1 and TRBJ2-1, with 7 bases fitting TRBD1. This CDR3 has 14 amino acids. Germline V gives CDR1 SQVTM, CDR2 ANQGSEA. V dropped 1 base and J dropped 7; count of bases not matched to a gene: 7.

V usage is TRBV3-1 and J usage is TRBJ1-2; TRBD1 agrees at 8 bases. The trim removed 2 bases at V and 4 bases at J, leaving 3 bases unmatched. The CDR3 totals 14 residues. Germline V gene sequence: CDR1 LGHDT, CDR2 YNNKEL (reference sequence). The chain's CDR3 is CASSQWDRTYGYTF. For the CDR3, the DNA is TGTGCCAGCAGCCAATGGGACAGGACCTATGGCTACACCTTC.

The chain joins TRBV4-2 to TRBJ2-3; no definite D call. The CDR3 is 15 residues long. Germline-derived CDR1 and CDR2 are LGHNA and YNFKEQ. Trimming shortened V by 10 bases and J by 6 bases, and 23 bases separated the two germline ends. CDR3: CAMGAAHLGSDTQYF. DNA of the CDR3: TGTGCCATGGGCGCCGCGCACCTGGGCTCCGATACGCAGTATTTT.

This chain links TRBV12-3 or TRBV12-4 with TRBJ2-1; 7 nucleotides match TRBD2. The CDR3 is 15 residues long. The trim removed 6 bases at V and 6 bases at J, leaving 11 bases unmatched. The chain's CDR3 is CASRKGGGGPNEQFF. CDR3 DNA: TGTGCCAGCAGAAAGGGTGGGGGGGGACCCAATGAGCAGTTCTTC.

This chain uses TRBV19 with TRBJ1-2; D unresolved. The germline V and J ends were trimmed by 3 bases and 2 bases, with 7 bases remaining between them. Looked up from germline, CDR1 is LNHDA and CDR2 is SQIVND (reference sequence). CDR3 length: 13 residues. The CDR3 nucleotides are TGTGCCAGTAGTATGTTCAGCAACTATGGCTACACCTTC. Encoded protein: CASSMFSNYGYTF.